The clone carrying this TCR beta chain came up once. Its target is unknown. Assay: immunoSEQ multiplex PCR; the TCRdb copy retains only in-frame clones and omits some. The sample yields around 100,000 clones, roughly 89% seen once. The CDR3 length is 17 residues. Trimming removed 2 bases from V and 0 bases from J, with 11 bases in between. Germline CDR1 and CDR2: MDHEN and SYDVKM. These data belong to a study of OX40 agonist ivuxolimab in advanced cancers. Study-wide points: The 0.1-3.0 mg/kg partial responders had among the lowest clonal expansion. CD8+ T cells were the subset that, on average, had more expanded clones than CD4+.

The chain carries TRBV28 and TRBJ2-6; D possibly matches TRBD1 or TRBD2 (5 bases each). The receptor's source is an adult with an advanced solid tumor such as melanoma, head and neck, liver or kidney cancer. This material consisted of CD4+ or CD8+ T cells sorted from blood, taken in a trial of the OX40 agonist ivuxolimab. The CDR3 reads CASSLIGAASGANVLTF. The CDR3 DNA is TGTGCCAGCAGTTTAATCGGGGCAGCCTCTGGGGCCAACGTCCTGACTTTC.